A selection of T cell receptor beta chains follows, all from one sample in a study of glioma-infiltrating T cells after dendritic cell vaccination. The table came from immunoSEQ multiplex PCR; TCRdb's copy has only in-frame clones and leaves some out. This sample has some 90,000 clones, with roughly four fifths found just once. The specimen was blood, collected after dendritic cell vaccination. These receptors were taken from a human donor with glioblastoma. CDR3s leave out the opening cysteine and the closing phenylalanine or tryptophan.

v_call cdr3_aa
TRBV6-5 ASSYGAGGPRETQY
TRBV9 ASSVRGSRLYNEQF
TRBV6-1 ASSIDGTGRAF
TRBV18 ASSPGLAGNTGELF
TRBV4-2 ASSLTGGTEAF
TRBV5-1 ASSLQGGSNQPQH
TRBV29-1 SVAGASGGLINTGELF
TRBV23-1 ASSQWTGFGAYNEKLF
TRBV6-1 ASSPQGSGQPQH
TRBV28 ASSPGTGGVQPQH
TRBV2 ASSPTGYEQY
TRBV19 ASSKTGNQPQH
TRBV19 ASSPTWSNEQF
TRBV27 ASSLLVGGTEAF
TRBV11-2 ASSVSPRGPRATEAF
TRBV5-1 ASSTGTSGAKPTETQY
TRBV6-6 ASQPSGDANEKLF
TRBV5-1 ASSPKAGGTNTGELF
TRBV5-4 ASSKLKTGGATEAF
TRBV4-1 ASSRDRVLIDTQY
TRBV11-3 ASSPAERGTDTQY
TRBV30 AWSSLTSGGYNEQF
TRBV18 ASSPTETGYEQY
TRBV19 ASSPTGTGNYGYT
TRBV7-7 ASRRGLAGPETQY
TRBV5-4 ASSLGGLTDTQY
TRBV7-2 ASSPTGQGLTNEKLF
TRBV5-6 ASSGGSAEETQY
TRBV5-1 ASSWGGGLEQF
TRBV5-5 ASSPRLAGTTDTQY
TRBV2 ASSERTEAF
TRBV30 AGIQTGYGYT
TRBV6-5 ASRGRDTQY